This T cell receptor (beta chain) derives from a study of regulatory T cells in long-lasting Graves disease. Findings of the study overall: Persistent-disease Graves' patients showed less TCR diversity than new cases. Sharing of public clonotypes was greater in persistent patients (approximately 2,700) than in new patients (roughly 1,000). Analyses excluded thyroid tissue, covering peripheral blood alone.

Time point defined: newly diagnosed GD, antithyroid drugs for less than 3 months. RNA from PBMCs was the source of the TCR library. About this clonotype: What it recognizes is unknown.

From germline, CDR1 is SGHRS and CDR2 YFSETQ. V dropped 0 bases and J dropped 3 bases, with 12 bases sitting between them. This CDR3 is built from 16 residues. Through Arm-PCR of CDR3 regions and iRepertoire HTBI primers, TCR beta libraries were built. TCRdb passed the multiplex PCR reads through MiXCR, listing each CDR3 protein once. The repertoire holds 530,000 or so distinct CDR3 sequences, with approximately 16% as singletons. The sample also formed part of further work on T cells in Graves' hyperthyroidism and ophthalmopathy.

The sample was peripheral blood mononuclear cells (PBMCs), taken at new diagnosis, from a patient treated with antithyroid drugs. The chain couples TRBV5-1 to TRBJ2-2; D is unresolved. The clonotype was recovered from a man younger than 35 with Graves disease. CDR3 coding DNA: TGCGCCAGCAGCTTGGGTTCTAGTCCGGACACCGGGGAGCTGTTTTTT. Its protein product is CASSLGSSPDTGELFF. The full variable domain, completed using reference TRBV5-1 and TRBJ2-2, is KAGVTQTPRYLIKTRGQQVTLSCSPISGHRSVSWYQQTPGQGLQFLFEYFSETQRNKGNFPGRFSGRQFSNSRSEMNVSTLELGDSALYLCASSLGSSPDTGELFFGEGSRLTVL.